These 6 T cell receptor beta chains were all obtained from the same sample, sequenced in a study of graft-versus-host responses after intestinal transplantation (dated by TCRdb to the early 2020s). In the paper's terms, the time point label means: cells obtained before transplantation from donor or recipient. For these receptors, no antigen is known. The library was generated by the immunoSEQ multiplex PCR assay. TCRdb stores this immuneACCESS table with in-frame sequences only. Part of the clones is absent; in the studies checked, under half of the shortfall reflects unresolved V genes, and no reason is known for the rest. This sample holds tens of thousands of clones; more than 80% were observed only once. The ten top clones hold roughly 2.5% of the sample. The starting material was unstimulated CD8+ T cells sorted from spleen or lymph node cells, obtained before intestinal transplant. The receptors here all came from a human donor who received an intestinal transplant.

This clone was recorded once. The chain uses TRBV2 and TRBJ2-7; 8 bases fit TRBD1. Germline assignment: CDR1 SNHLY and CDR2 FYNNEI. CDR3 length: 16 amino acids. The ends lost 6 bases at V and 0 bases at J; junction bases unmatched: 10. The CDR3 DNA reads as TGTGCCAGCAGCGACAGGGGATACCCCCCCTCCTACGAGCAGTACTTC. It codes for CASSDRGYPPSYEQYF.

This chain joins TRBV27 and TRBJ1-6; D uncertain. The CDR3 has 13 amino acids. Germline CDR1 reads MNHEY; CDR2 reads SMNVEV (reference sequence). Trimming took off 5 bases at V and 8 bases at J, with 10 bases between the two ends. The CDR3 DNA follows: TGTGCCAGCAGTCCGGTTTCGGATTCACCCCTCCACTTT. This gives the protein CASSPVSDSPLHF.

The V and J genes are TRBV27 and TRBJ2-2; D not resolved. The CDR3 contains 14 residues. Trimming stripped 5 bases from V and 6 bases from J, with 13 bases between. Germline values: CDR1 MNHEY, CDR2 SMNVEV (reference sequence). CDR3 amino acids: CASSHDSLSGELFF. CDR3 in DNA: TGTGCCAGCAGTCATGATAGCTTGTCCGGGGAGCTGTTTTTT.

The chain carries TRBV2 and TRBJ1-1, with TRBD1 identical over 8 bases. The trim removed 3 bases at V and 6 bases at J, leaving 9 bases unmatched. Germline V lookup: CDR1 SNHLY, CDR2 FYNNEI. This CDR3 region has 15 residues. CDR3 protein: CASSDGAGGSPEAFF. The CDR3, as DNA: TGTGCCAGCAGTGATGGGGCAGGGGGCAGTCCTGAAGCTTTCTTT.

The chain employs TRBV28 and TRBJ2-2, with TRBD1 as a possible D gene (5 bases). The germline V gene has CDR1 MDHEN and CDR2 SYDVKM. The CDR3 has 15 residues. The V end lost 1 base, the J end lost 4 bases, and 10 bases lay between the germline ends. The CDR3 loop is CASSLSAGPTGELFF. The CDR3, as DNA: TGTGCCAGCAGTTTATCGGCAGGGCCCACCGGGGAGCTGTTTTTT.

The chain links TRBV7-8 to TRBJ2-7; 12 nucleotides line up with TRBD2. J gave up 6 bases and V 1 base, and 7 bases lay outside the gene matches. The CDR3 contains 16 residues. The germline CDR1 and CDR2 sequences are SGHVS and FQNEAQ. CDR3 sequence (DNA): TGTGCCAGCAGCTTAGGAGCTAGCGGGGGGGCTGGCGAGCAGTACTTC. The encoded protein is CASSLGASGGAGEQYF.